The 8 T cell receptor beta chains listed next were all sequenced from one sample in a study of tumor and adjacent non-tumor tissue in lung cancer. Three rounds of nested PCR, following a modified ARM-PCR protocol, produced the TCRbeta library. MiXCR, applied by TCRdb to the multiplex PCR reads, yields one record per CDR3 protein. The table has fewer than 120,000 distinct CDR3 sequences, about 87% seen once. RNA was extracted from bulk tissue without any cell sorting. Input material: lung tumor tissue. These TCRs come from a man between 65 and 79 years old with non-small cell lung cancer.

Points on this clonotype: The germline gene is not matched at one end of the junction; a read error may be the cause. The chain links TRBV6-1 to TRBJ1-1, with 7 bases lining up with TRBD1. The length of the CDR3 is 14 residues. Germline CDR1 and CDR2: MNHNS and SASEGT. As DNA, the CDR3 is TGTGCCAGCAGTGAAGTCGAGGGGGCGACGGAAACTGTCTTT. As protein: CASSEVEGATETVF.

This clonotype was detected only once. Compared with germline, one end of the junction differs, possibly owing to a read error. The chain recombines TRBV28 with TRBJ1-5; the match to TRBD1 covers 9 bases. CDR3 length: 15 amino acids. CDR1 and CDR2 from the germline V gene are MDHEN and SYDVKM. CDR3 sequence: CVSRAGTGSNQPQHF. CDR3 nucleotides: TGTGTCAGCAGGGCCGGGACAGGGAGCAATCAACCCCAGCATTTT.

This clonotype has just a few counts. A much larger clone differs from this one at a single base, so this may be a read error. The CDR3: CASSLTGSYDEQFF. Here the CDR3 DNA reads TGTGCCAGCAGTTTAACCGGGTCCTACGATGAGCAGTTCTTC. The chain links TRBV12-3 or TRBV12-4 to TRBJ2-1; D unresolved. This CDR3 contains 14 residues.

This clonotype was observed once. Because it lacks the conserved phenylalanine or tryptophan at the end, this CDR3 is likely a read error. The chain carries TRBV29-1 and TRBJ1-2; no firm D call. Germline values: CDR1 SQVTM, CDR2 ANQGSEA. This CDR3 spans 16 amino acids. This CDR3 reads CSVVPYRSSGEDGYTL. CDR3 in DNA: TGTAGCGTTGTCCCCTATCGATCCTCTGGAGAAGATGGCTACACCCTC.

A word on this clonotype: With a much larger clone just one base away, this may be a read error. The chain recombines TRBV24-1 with TRBJ2-3; D is unresolved. The CDR3 has 16 residues. The germline V gene encodes CDR1 KGHDR and CDR2 SFDVKD. In DNA form, the CDR3 reads TGTGCCAACAGTGATCCGAGAGGCCTATTTACAGATACGCAGTATTTT. This codes for CANSDPRGLFTDTQYF.

A note on this clonotype: At one end, the junction sequence differs from germline, possibly due to a read error. The DNA of the CDR3 is TGCAGCGTTGTCCCGATCGGGGGGCGGGTAAACATTCACTACTTC. Amino acid sequence: CSVVPIGGRVNIHYF. V is TRBV29-1 and J is TRBJ2-4, with D possibly matching TRBD2 (7 bases). The germline CDR1 and CDR2 sequences are SQVTM and ANQGSEA. The CDR3 covers 15 residues.

The gene calls are TRBV6-1 and TRBJ1-1; TRBD1 matches 12 bases. Germline CDR1 reads MNHNS; CDR2 reads SASEGT. With 10 bases clipped from V and 7 bases from J, the junction kept 7 bases outside the gene matches. This CDR3 region has 13 residues. In DNA, the CDR3 is TGTGCCACCGGGACAGGGGGCTTTAGTGAAGCTTTCTTT. Translating gives CATGTGGFSEAFF.

Concerning this clonotype itself: One end of the junction does not line up with germline, which may come from a read error. The chain is built from TRBV6-1 and TRBJ2-7, with a possible D match to TRBD1 (5 bases). The length of the CDR3 is 14 residues. CDR1 is MNHNS, CDR2 SASEGT, per germline. The CDR3 spells CTSTRIDSSNEQYF. The CDR3 DNA sequence: TGTACCAGCACTCGGATAGACAGCTCCAACGAGCAGTACTTC.